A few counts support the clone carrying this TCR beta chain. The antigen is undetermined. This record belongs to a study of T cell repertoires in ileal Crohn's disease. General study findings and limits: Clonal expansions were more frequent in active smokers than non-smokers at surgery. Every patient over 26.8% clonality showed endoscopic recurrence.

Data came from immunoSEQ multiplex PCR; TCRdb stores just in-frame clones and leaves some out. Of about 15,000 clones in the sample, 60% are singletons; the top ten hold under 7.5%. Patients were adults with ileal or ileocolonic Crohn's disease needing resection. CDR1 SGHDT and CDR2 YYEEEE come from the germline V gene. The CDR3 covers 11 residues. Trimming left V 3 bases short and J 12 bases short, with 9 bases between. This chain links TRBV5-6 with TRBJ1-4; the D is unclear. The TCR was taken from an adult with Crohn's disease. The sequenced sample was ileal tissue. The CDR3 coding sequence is TGTGCCAGCAGCTCGACTAGGGAACTGTTTTTT. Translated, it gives CASSSTRELFF.